This is a list of T cell receptor beta chains from one sample in a study of regulatory T cells in long-lasting Graves disease. TCRdb reprocessed the multiplex PCR reads via MiXCR and lists one record per CDR3 protein. The sample lists about 470,000 distinct CDR3 sequences, about 16% occurring once. A further study also used this sample, focusing on T cells in Graves' hyperthyroidism and ophthalmopathy.

The source was peripheral blood mononuclear cells (PBMCs), collected at new diagnosis, from a patient treated with antithyroid drugs. Receptors were obtained from a woman aged 25 to 39 with Graves disease. The CDR3 runs from the conserved cysteine through the conserved F or W. Each record gives: D gene, V gene, J gene, clone size, CDR3 protein, CDR3 DNA. D genes are given only for firm matches. Not every row has a clone size; where given, it reads once, few, many or a size class.

NA	TRBV18	TRBJ2-3	many	CASSPDSADTQYF	TGCGCCAGCAGCCCGGACAGCGCAGATACGCAGTATTTT
NA	TRBV7-2	TRBJ2-4	NA	CASSLARGAKNIQYF	TGTGCCAGCAGCTTGGCCAGAGGGGCCAAAAACATTCAGTACTTC
NA	TRBV9	TRBJ1-5	few	CASSVDVSNQPQHF	TGTGCCAGCAGCGTGGACGTTAGCAATCAGCCCCAGCATTTT
TRBD2	TRBV7-8	TRBJ2-3	many	CASSLIGTSGRPGDTQYF	TGTGCCAGCAGCTTAATCGGGACTAGCGGGAGGCCGGGGGATACGCAGTATTTT
TRBD2	TRBV2	TRBJ2-1	NA	CASSVFSGGPHNEQFF	TGTGCCAGCAGTGTATTCAGCGGGGGGCCCCACAATGAGCAGTTCTTC
TRBD1	TRBV24-1	TRBJ2-7	many	CATSELHRDRAGYEQYF	TGTGCCACCAGTGAGCTGCATCGGGACAGGGCGGGTTACGAGCAGTACTTC
NA	TRBV7-3	TRBJ2-1	NA	CASSSGLNGNEQFF	TGTGCCAGCAGCTCAGGACTCAATGGGAATGAGCAGTTCTTC
NA	TRBV25-1	TRBJ2-3	many	CASSLGGGGDTQYF	TGTGCCAGCAGTCTAGGGGGCGGGGGAGATACGCAGTATTTT
NA	TRBV19	TRBJ1-2	NA	CASSPGTPSYGYTF	TGTGCCAGTAGTCCAGGTACCCCCAGCTATGGCTACACCTTC
TRBD2	TRBV6-1	TRBJ2-7	many	CASTIGTSGSGEQYF	TGTGCCAGCACCATCGGGACTAGCGGGAGTGGCGAGCAGTACTTC
NA	TRBV2	TRBJ1-5	many	CASSDFRTHQNSQPQHF	TGTGCCAGCAGTGACTTTCGGACACACCAGAACTCCCAGCCCCAGCATTTT
TRBD1	TRBV28	TRBJ2-5	many	CASSLAGGSETQYF	TGTGCCAGCAGTTTGGCAGGGGGCTCGGAGACCCAGTACTTC
NA	TRBV14	TRBJ1-1	many	CASSREQGRAFF	TGTGCCAGCAGCCGAGAACAGGGTAGAGCTTTCTTT
TRBD2	TRBV4-1	TRBJ2-7	NA	CASSQDTRLAGGPSYEQYF	TGCGCCAGCAGCCAAGATACCCGACTAGCGGGAGGCCCCTCCTACGAGCAGTACTTC
NA	TRBV19	TRBJ2-1	few	CAGSPGREQFF	TGTGCCGGTAGCCCGGGACGGGAGCAGTTCTTC
NA	TRBV20-1	TRBJ2-1	many	CSASSLLQNEQFF	TGCAGTGCTAGCTCCCTCCTACAGAATGAGCAGTTCTTC
NA	TRBV15	TRBJ2-1	NA	CATSRKTAKYNEQFF	TGTGCCACCAGCAGAAAAACGGCAAAATACAATGAGCAGTTCTTC
TRBD1	TRBV13	TRBJ1-6	few	CASSPGTGTSYNSPLHF	TGTGCCAGCAGCCCCGGGACAGGGACTAGTTATAATTCACCCCTCCACTTT
NA	TRBV7-2	TRBJ1-1	many	CASSFPGRGTEAFF	TGTGCCAGCAGCTTCCCGGGTCGCGGGACTGAAGCTTTCTTT
TRBD1	TRBV20-1	TRBJ1-5	few	CSARATGSGPQHF	TGCAGTGCTAGGGCGACAGGGAGCGGGCCCCAGCATTTT
TRBD2	TRBV7-6	TRBJ2-1	NA	CASSELAGGPDNEQFF	TGCGCCAGCAGTGAGTTGGCGGGAGGGCCTGATAATGAGCAGTTCTTC
TRBD2	TRBV3-1	TRBJ2-3	few	CASSLSRTSGDTQYF	TGTGCCAGCAGCCTAAGTAGGACTAGTGGTGATACGCAGTATTTT
NA	TRBV7-9	TRBJ2-5	few	CASSPRSGGTTLSETQYF	TGTGCCAGCAGCCCCCGTAGTGGCGGGACGACATTGAGCGAGACCCAGTACTTC
NA	TRBV5-5	TRBJ1-1	few	CASSLEPRGTEAFF	TGTGCCAGCAGCTTAGAACCCCGAGGAACTGAAGCTTTCTTT
NA	TRBV10-3	TRBJ2-7	few	CAISGSAGGQYF	TGTGCCATCAGTGGGTCGGCTGGAGGGCAGTACTTC
TRBD1	TRBV2	TRBJ1-5	NA	CASSRDRRNQPQHF	TGTGCCAGCAGTCGGGACAGGCGCAATCAGCCCCAGCATTTT
NA	TRBV27	TRBJ2-4	few	CASSSLAKNIQYF	TGTGCCAGCAGCTCCTTAGCCAAAAACATTCAGTACTTC
TRBD1	TRBV27	TRBJ2-7	many	CASSLRDRAYEQYF	TGTGCCAGCAGTTTAAGGGACAGGGCCTACGAGCAGTACTTC
NA	TRBV4-1	TRBJ2-7	NA	CASSQDPSSRREQYF	TGCGCCAGCAGCCAAGATCCTAGCTCCAGGCGTGAGCAGTACTTC
TRBD1	TRBV30	TRBJ2-3	NA	CAWSWTGSFTDTQYF	TGTGCCTGGAGCTGGACAGGGAGTTTTACAGATACGCAGTATTTT
NA	TRBV5-1	TRBJ2-3	few	CASSLAAAVTDTQYF	TGCGCCAGCAGCTTGGCTGCGGCCGTCACAGATACGCAGTATTTT
NA	TRBV9	TRBJ2-5	NA	CASSVEGQLETQYF	TGTGCCAGCAGCGTAGAAGGGCAACTAGAGACCCAGTACTTC
NA	TRBV12-3/TRBV12-4	TRBJ2-3	many	CASSSSLRGLLTDTQYF	TGTGCCAGCAGTTCCTCCCTTCGGGGGCTCTTGACAGATACGCAGTATTTT
NA	TRBV7-9	TRBJ2-3	NA	CASSLLGTSTDTQYF	TGTGCCAGCAGCTTATTAGGGACTAGCACAGATACGCAGTATTTT
TRBD2	TRBV18	TRBJ2-1	many	CASSPSGNAYNEQFF	TGTGCCAGCTCACCTAGCGGGAACGCCTACAATGAGCAGTTCTTC
NA	TRBV30	TRBJ2-1	NA	CAWSVGRVNEQFF	TGTGCCTGGAGTGTAGGGCGGGTCAATGAGCAGTTCTTC
TRBD2	TRBV13	TRBJ2-7	many	CASSFRSSGGPSEQYF	TGTGCCAGCAGCTTTCGCTCCTCGGGGGGGCCGAGCGAGCAGTACTTC
NA	TRBV28	TRBJ1-2	many	CASSLRERGYTF	TGTGCCAGCAGTCTAAGGGAGAGGGGCTACACCTTC
TRBD2	TRBV10-2	TRBJ2-3	NA	CASSLNGLAGLTSTDTQYF	TGCGCCAGCAGTCTAAACGGACTAGCGGGACTCACTAGCACAGATACGCAGTATTTT
TRBD2	TRBV11-2	TRBJ2-5	many	CASSLEGTRGETQYF	TGTGCCAGCAGCTTAGAGGGGACTAGAGGAGAGACCCAGTACTTC
NA	TRBV27	TRBJ1-4	many	CASSLFGGLRNEKLFF	TGTGCCAGCAGTTTATTCGGGGGACTGCGGAATGAAAAACTGTTTTTT
NA	TRBV12-3/TRBV12-4	TRBJ2-5	many	CASSFVGGQETQYF	TGTGCCAGCAGTTTCGTCGGCGGGCAAGAGACCCAGTACTTC
NA	TRBV11-3	TRBJ2-1	many	CASSSSQLTHINEQFF	TGTGCCAGCAGCTCATCCCAACTAACCCACATTAATGAGCAGTTCTTC
NA	TRBV12-3/TRBV12-4	TRBJ1-1	many	CASSFSPSTVTTEAFF	TGTGCCAGCAGTTTTAGCCCATCGACGGTAACCACTGAAGCTTTCTTT
NA	TRBV28	TRBJ2-4	few	CASGPAGLLAKNIQYF	TGTGCCAGCGGGCCGGCGGGGTTACTAGCCAAAAACATTCAGTACTTC